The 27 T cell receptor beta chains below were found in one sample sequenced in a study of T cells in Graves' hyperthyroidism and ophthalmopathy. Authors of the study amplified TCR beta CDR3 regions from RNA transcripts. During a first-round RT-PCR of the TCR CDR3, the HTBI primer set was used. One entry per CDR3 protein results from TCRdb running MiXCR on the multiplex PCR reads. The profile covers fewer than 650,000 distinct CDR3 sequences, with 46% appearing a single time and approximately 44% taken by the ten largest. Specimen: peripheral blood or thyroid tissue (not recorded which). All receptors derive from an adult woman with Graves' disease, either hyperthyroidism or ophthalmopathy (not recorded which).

CDR3 region: CASSSGTGDNSPLHF. In DNA form, the CDR3 reads TGTGCCAGCAGCTCCGGGACAGGGGATAATTCACCCCTCCACTTT. The chain couples TRBV11-2 to TRBJ1-6, with 10 bases aligning to TRBD1. The V segment lost 4 bases and the J segment 5 bases; nucleotides outside the gene matches: 2. The CDR3 has 15 residues. Germline CDR1 SGHAT, CDR2 FQNNGV. Full variable domain (missing parts from reference TRBV11-2 and TRBJ1-6): EAGVAQSPRYKIIEKRQSVAFWCNPISGHATLYWYQQILGQGPKLLIQFQNNGVVDDSQLPKDRFSAERLKGVDSTLKIQPAKLEDSAVYLCASSSGTGDNSPLHFGNGTRLTVT.

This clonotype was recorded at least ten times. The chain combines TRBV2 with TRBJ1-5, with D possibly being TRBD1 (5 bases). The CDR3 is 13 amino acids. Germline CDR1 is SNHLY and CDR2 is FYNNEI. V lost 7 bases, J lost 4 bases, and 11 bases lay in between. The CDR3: CASTGLGNQPQHF. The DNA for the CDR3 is TGTGCCAGCACAGGGTTGGGTAATCAGCCCCAGCATTTT.

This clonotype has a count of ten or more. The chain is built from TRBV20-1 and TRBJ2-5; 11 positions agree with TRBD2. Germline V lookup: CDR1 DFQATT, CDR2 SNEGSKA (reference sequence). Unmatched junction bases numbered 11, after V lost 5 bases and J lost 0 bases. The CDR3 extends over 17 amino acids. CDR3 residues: CSAEITSGRNYQETQYF. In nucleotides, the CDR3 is TGCAGTGCTGAGATCACTAGCGGGAGAAATTACCAAGAGACCCAGTACTTC.

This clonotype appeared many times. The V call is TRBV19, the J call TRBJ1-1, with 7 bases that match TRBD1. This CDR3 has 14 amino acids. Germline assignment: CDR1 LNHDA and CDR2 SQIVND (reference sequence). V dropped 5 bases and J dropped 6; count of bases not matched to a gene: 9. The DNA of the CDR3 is TGTGCCAGTAGTTCCGGGACAGTGGAGTCTGAAGCTTTCTTT. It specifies CASSSGTVESEAFF.

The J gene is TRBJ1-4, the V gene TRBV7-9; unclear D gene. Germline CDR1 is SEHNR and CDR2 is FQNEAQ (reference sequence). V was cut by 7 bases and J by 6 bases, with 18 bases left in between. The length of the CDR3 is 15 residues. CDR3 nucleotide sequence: TGTGCCAGCACCGACACGACGGTGTTTGATGAAAAACTGTTTTTT. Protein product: CASTDTTVFDEKLFF.

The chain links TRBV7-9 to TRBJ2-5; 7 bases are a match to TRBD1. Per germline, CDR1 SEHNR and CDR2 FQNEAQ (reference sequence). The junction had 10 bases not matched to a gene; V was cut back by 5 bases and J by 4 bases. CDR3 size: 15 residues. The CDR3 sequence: CASSVRGSLTETQYF. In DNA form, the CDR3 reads TGTGCCAGCAGCGTCAGGGGGTCCTTGACAGAGACCCAGTACTTC.

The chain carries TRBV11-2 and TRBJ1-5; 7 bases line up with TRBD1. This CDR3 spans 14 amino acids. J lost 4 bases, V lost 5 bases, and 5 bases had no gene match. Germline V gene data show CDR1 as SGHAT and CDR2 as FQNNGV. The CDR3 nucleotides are TGTGCCAGCAGCCCAACAGGGGAAAATCAGCCCCAGCATTTT. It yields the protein CASSPTGENQPQHF.

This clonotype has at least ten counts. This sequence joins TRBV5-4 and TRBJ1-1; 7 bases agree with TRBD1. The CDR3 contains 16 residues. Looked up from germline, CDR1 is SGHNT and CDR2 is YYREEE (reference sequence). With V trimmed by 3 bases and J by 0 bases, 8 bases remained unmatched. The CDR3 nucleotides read TGTGCCAGCAGCTCCGGGACAGCCTCCTTGAACACTGAAGCTTTCTTT. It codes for CASSSGTASLNTEAFF.

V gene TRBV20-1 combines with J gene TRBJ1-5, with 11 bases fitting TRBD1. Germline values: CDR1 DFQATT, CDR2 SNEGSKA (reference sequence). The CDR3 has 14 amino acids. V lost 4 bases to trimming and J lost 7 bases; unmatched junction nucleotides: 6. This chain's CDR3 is CSATSGQGGQPQHF. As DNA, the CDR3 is TGCAGTGCTACCTCGGGACAGGGGGGCCAGCCCCAGCATTTT.

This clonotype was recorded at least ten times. CDR3 residues: CSARDQYRGFPRGYTF. The CDR3 coding sequence is TGCAGTGCTAGAGATCAGTACAGGGGGTTCCCTCGTGGCTACACCTTC. The chain uses TRBV20-1 and TRBJ1-2; TRBD1 aligns across 8 bases. This CDR3 is 16 amino acids long. Germline V gives CDR1 DFQATT, CDR2 SNEGSKA (reference sequence). V lost 0 bases to trimming and J lost 7 bases; unmatched junction nucleotides: 13.

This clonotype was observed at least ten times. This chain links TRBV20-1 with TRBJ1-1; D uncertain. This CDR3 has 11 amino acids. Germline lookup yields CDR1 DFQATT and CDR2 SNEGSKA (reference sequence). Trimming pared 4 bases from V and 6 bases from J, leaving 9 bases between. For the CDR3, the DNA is TGCAGTGCTATTCCCGTAGCTGAAGCTTTCTTT. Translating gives CSAIPVAEAFF.

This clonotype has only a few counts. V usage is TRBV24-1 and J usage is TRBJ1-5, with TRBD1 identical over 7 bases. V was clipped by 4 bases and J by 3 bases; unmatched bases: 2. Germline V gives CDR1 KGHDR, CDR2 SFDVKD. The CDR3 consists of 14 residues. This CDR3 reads CATSEGTVNQPQHF. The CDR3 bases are TGTGCCACCAGTGAAGGGACAGTCAATCAGCCCCAGCATTTT.

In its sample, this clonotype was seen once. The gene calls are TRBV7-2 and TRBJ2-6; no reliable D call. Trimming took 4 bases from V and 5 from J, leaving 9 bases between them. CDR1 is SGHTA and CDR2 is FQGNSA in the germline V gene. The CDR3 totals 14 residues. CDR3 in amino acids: CASSSGRRANVLTF. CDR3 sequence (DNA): TGTGCCAGCAGCTCAGGTCGGAGGGCCAACGTCCTGACTTTC.

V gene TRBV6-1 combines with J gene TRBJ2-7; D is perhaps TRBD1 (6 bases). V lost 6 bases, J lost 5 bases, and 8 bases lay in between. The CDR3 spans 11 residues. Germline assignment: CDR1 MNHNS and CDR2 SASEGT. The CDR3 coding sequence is TGTGCCAGCAGGACAGGACACGAGCAGTACTTC. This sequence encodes CASRTGHEQYF.

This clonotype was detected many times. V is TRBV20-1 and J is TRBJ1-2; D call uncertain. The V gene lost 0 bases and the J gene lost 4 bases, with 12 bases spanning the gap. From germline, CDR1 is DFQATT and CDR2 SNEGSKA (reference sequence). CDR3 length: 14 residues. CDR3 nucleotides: TGCAGTGCTAGAGAAGTCCGGGATGTCTATGGCTACACCTTC. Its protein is CSAREVRDVYGYTF.

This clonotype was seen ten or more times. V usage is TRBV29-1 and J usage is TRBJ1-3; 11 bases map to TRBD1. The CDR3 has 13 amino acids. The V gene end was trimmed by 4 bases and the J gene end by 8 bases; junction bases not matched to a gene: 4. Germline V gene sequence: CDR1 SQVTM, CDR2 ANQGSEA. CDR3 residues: CSVVGTGGDTIYF. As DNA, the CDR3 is TGCAGCGTTGTGGGGACAGGGGGAGACACCATATATTTT.

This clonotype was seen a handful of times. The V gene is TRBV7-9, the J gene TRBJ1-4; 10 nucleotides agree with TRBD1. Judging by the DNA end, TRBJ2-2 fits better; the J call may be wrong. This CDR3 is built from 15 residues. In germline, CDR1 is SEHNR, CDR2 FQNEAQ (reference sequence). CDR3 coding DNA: TGTGCCAGCAGGCCCGGGACAGGGGAGACCGGGGAGCTGTTTTTT. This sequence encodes CASRPGTGETGELFF.

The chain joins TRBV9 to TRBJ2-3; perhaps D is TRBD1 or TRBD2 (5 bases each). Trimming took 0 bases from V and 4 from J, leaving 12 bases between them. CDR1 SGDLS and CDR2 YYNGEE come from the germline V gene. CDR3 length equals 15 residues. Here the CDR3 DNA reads TGTGCCAGCAGCGTAGCTCAGGGAGAAGCAGATACGCAGTATTTT. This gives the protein CASSVAQGEADTQYF.

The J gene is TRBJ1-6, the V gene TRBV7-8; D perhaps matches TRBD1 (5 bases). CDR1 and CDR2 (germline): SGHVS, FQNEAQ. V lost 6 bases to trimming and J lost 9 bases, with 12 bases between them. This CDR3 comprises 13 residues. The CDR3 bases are TGTGCCAGCAGTGCCTTCGACAGTTCACCCCTCCACTTT. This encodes CASSAFDSSPLHF. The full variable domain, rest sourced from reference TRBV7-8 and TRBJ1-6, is GAGVSQSPRYKVAKRGQDVALRCDPISGHVSLFWYQQALGQGPEFLTYFQNEAQLDKSGLPSDRFFAERPEGSVSTLKIQRTQQEDSAVYLCASSAFDSSPLHFGNGTRLTVT.

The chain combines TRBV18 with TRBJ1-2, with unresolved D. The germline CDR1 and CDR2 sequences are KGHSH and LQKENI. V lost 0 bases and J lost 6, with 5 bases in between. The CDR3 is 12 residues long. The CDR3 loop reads CASSPPVDGYTF. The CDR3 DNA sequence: TGTGCCAGCTCACCACCGGTAGATGGCTACACCTTC.

CDR3 DNA: TGTGCCAGCAGCCCCCGGACAGGCACCCAAGAGACCCAGTACTTC. Protein: CASSPRTGTQETQYF. The gene calls are TRBV6-6 and TRBJ2-5, with 7 bases lining up with TRBD1. Trimming cost V 6 bases and J 1 base; bases outside gene matches: 8. The CDR3 runs 15 residues. In germline, CDR1 is MNHNY, CDR2 SVGAGI (reference sequence).

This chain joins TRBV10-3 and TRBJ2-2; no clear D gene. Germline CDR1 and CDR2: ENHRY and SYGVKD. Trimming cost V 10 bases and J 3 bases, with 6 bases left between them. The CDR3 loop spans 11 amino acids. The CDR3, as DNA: TGTGCCACCGTGGACACCGGGGAGCTGTTTTTT. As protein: CATVDTGELFF.

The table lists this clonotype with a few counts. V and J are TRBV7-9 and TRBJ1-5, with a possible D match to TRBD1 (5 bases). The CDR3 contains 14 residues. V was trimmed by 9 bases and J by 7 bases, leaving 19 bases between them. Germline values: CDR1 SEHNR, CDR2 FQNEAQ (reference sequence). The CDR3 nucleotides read TGTGCCAGTAGGGGCCCGGGCGCTGACCAGCCCCAGCATTTT. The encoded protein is CASRGPGADQPQHF.

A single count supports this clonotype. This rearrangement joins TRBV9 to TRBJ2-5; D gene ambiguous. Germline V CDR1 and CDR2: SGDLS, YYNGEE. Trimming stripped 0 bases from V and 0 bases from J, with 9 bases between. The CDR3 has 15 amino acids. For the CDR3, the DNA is TGTGCCAGCAGCGTAGCCCCTTCGTACCAAGAGACCCAGTACTTC. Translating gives CASSVAPSYQETQYF. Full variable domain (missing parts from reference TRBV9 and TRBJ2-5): DSGVTQTPKHLITATGQRVTLRCSPRSGDLSVYWYQQSLDQGLQFLIQYYNGEERAKGNILERFSAQQFPDLHSELNLSSLELGDSALYFCASSVAPSYQETQYFGPGTRLLVL.

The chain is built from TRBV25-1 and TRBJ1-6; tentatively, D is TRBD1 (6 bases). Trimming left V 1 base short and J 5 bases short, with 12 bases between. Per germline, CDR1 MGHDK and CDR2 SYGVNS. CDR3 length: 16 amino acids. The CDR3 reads CASSEWGRGNNSPLHF. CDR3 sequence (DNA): TGTGCCAGCAGTGAATGGGGCAGGGGAAATAATTCACCCCTCCACTTT.

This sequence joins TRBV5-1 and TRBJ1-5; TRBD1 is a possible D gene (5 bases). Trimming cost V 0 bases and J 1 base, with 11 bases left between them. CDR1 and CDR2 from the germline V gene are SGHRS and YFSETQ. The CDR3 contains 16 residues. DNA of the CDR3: TGCGCCAGCAGCTTGGGTTCGGGGGAGAGCAATCAGCCCCAGCATTTT. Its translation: CASSLGSGESNQPQHF.

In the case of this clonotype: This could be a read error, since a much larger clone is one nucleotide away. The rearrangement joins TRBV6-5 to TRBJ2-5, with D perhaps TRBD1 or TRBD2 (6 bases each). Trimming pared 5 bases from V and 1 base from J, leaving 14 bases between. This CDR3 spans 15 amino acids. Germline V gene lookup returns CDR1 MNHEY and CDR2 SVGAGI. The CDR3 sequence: CASSITGGGQETQYF. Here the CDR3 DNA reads TGTGCCAGCAGTATCACTGGAGGGGGCCAAGAGACCCAGTACTTC.